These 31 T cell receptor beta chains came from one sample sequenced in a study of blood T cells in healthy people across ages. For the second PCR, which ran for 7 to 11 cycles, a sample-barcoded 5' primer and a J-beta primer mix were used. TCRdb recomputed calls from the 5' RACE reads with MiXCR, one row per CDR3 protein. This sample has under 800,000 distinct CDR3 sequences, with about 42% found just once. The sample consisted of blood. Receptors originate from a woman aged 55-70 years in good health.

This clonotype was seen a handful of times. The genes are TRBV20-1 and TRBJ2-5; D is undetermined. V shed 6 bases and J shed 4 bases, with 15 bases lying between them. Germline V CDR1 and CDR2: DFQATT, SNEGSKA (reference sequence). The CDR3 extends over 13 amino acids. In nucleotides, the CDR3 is TGCAGTGCCCCTAATCTCCGGGCAGAGACCCAGTACTTC. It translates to CSAPNLRAETQYF.

This chain's CDR3 is CASIWEGGHSEAFF. CDR3 nucleotides: TGTGCCAGCATCTGGGAGGGGGGGCATTCTGAAGCTTTCTTT. The chain carries TRBV5-5 and TRBJ1-1; possibly TRBD1 for D (6 bases). Germline-derived CDR1 and CDR2 are SGHKS and YYEKEE (reference sequence). Trimming removed 6 bases from V and 6 bases from J, with 18 bases in between. CDR3 size: 14 residues.

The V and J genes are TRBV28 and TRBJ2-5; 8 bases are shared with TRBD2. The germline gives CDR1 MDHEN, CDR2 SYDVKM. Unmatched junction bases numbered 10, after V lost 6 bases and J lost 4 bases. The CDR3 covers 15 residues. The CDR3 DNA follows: TGTGCCAGCAGCCCGGGGGGCGGGAGGTTAGAGACCCAGTACTTC. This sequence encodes CASSPGGGRLETQYF.

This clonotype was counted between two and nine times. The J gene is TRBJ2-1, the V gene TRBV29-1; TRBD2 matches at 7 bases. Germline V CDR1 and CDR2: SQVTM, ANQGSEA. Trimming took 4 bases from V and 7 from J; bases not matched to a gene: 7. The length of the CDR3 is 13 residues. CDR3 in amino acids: CSVVSWGGNEQFF. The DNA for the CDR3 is TGCAGCGTTGTAAGCTGGGGGGGGAATGAGCAGTTCTTC.

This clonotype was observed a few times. The CDR3 sequence is CSARVDRGGYTF. The DNA for the CDR3 is TGCAGTGCTAGGGTGGACAGGGGCGGCTACACCTTC. V and J are TRBV20-1 and TRBJ1-2; 9 nucleotides match TRBD1. The CDR3 loop spans 12 amino acids. Germline CDR1 DFQATT, CDR2 SNEGSKA (reference sequence). V lost 3 bases, J lost 8 bases, and 4 bases stayed unmatched.

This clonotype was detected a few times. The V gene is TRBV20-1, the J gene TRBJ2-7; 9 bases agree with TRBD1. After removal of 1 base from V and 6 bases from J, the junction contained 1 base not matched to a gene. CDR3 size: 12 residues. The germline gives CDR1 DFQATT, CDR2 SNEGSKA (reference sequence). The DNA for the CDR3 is TGCAGTGCTAGAGGGACAGGGGCCGAGCAGTACTTC. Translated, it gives CSARGTGAEQYF.

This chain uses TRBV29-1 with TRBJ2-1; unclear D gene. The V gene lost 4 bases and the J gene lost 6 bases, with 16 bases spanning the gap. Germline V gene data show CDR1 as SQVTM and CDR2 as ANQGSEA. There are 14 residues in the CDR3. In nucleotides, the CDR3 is TGCAGCGTTGGGTGGGCCACCTTGGGCAATGAGCAGTTCTTC. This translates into CSVGWATLGNEQFF.

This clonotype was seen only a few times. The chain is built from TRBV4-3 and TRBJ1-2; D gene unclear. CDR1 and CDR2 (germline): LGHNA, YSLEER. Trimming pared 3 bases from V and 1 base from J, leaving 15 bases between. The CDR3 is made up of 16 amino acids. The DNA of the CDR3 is TGCGCCAGCAGCCACTGGACCCGAGGATTTAACTATGGCTACACCTTC. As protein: CASSHWTRGFNYGYTF.

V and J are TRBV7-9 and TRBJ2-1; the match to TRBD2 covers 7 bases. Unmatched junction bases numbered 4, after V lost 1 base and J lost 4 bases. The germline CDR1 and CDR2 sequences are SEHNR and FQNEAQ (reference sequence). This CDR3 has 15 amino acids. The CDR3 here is CASSLVAGHYNEQFF. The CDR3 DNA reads TGTGCCAGCAGCTTAGTAGCGGGCCATTACAATGAGCAGTTCTTC.

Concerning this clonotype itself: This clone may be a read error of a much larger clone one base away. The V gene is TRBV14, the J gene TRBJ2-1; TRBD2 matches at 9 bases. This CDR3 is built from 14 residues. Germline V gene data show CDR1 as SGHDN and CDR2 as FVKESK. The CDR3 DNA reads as TGTGCCTGCAGCTTCTCTAGCGGGGAGGATGAGCAGTTCTTC. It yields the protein CACSFSSGEDEQFF. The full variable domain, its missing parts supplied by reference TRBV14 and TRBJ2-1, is EAGVTQFPSHSVIEKGQTVTLRCDPISGHDNLYWYRRVMGKEIKFLLHFVKESKQDESGMPNNRFLAERTGGTYSTLKVQPAELEDSGVYFCACSFSSGEDEQFFGPGTRLTVL.

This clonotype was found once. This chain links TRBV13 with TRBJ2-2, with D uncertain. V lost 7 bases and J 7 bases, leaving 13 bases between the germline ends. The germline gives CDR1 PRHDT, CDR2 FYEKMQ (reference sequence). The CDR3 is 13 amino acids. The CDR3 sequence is CASNDPSGGELFF. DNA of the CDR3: TGTGCCAGCAACGATCCCTCGGGCGGGGAGCTGTTTTTT.

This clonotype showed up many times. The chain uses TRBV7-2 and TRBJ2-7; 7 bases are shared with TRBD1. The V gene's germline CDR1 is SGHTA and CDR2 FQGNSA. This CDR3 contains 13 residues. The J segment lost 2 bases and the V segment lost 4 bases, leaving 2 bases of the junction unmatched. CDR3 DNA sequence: TGTGCCAGCAGCTATGGACAGGCCTACGAGCAGTACTTC. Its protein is CASSYGQAYEQYF.

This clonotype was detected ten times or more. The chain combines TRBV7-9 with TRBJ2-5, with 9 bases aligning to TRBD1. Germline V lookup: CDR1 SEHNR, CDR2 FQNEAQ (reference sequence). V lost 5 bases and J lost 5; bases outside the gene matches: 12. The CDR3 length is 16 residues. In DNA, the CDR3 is TGTGCCAGCAGCGCAGACCAACAGGGGGCGAGGGAGACCCAGTACTTC. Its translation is CASSADQQGARETQYF.

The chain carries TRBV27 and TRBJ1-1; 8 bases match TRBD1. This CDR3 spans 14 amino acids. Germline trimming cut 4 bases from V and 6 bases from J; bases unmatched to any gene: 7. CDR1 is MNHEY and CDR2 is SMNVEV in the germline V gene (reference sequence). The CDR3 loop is CASSWSGQGAEAFF. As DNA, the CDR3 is TGTGCCAGCAGTTGGTCAGGACAGGGAGCTGAAGCTTTCTTT.

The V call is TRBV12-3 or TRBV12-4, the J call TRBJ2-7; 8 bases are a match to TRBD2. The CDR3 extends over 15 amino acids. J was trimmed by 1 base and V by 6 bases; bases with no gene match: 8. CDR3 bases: TGTGCCAGCAGGACCGGGAGGGCCAGATCCTACGAGCAGTACTTC. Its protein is CASRTGRARSYEQYF.

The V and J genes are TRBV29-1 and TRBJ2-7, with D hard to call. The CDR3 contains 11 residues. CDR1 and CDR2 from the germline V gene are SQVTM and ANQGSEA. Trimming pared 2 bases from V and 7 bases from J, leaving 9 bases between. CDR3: CSVESGNEQYF. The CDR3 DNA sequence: TGCAGCGTTGAAAGTGGGAATGAGCAGTACTTC.

This CDR3 reads CASSYNSIRTNSPLHF. CDR3 DNA sequence: TGTGCCAGCAGTTACAACAGTATAAGGACCAATTCACCCCTCCACTTT. The chain recombines TRBV6-2 or TRBV6-3 with TRBJ1-6, with D uncertain. This CDR3 is 16 amino acids long. V was shortened by 2 bases and J by 7 bases, with 15 bases between the two germline ends. Per germline, CDR1 MNHEY and CDR2 SVGEGT.

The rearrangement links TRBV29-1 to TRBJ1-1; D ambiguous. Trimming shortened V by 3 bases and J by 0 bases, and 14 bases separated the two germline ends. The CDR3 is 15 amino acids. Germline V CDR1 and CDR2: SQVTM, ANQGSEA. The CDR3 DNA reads TGCAGCGTTGAGTACCTCTCCCGGGTGAACACTGAAGCTTTCTTT. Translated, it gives CSVEYLSRVNTEAFF.

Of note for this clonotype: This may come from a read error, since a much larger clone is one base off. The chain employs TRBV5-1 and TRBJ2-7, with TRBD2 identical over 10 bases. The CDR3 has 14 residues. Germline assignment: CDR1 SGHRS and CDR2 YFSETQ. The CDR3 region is CASGFLAGDYEQYF. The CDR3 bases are TGCGCCAGCGGCTTCCTAGCGGGGGACTACGAGCAGTACTTC.

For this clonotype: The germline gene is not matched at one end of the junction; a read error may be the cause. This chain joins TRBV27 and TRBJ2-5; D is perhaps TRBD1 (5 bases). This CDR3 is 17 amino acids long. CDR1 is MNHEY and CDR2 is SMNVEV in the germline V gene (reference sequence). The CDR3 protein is CASSLRWQGPPEETQYF. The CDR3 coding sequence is TGCGCCAGCAGTTTAAGGTGGCAGGGCCCCCCGGAAGAGACCCAGTACTTC.

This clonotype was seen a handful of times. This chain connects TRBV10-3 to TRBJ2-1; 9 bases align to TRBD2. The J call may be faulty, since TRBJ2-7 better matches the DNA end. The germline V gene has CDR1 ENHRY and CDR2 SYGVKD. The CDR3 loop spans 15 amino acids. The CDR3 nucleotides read TGTGCCATCGCTCAGCGGGGGGAGGGCTACAATGAGCAGTACTTC. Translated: CAIAQRGEGYNEQYF.

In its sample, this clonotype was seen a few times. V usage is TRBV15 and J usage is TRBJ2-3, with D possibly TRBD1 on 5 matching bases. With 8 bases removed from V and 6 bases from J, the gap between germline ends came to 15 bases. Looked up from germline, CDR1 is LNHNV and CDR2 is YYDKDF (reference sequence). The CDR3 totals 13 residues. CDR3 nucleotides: TGTGCCACCCGACAGCCTCCCGGTGATACGCAGTATTTT. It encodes CATRQPPGDTQYF.

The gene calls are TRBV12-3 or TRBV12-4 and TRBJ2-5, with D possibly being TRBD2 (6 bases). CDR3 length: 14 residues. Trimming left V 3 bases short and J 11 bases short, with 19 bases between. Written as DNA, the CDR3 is TGTGCCAGCAGTTTGGTGGCACGGTCGGGGGAGCAGTACTTC. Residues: CASSLVARSGEQYF.

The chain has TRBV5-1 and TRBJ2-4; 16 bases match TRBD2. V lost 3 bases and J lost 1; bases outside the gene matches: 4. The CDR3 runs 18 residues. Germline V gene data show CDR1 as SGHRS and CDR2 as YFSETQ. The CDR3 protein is CASSSGLAGGRAKNIQYF. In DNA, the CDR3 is TGCGCCAGCAGCTCGGGACTAGCGGGGGGGCGGGCCAAAAACATTCAGTACTTC.

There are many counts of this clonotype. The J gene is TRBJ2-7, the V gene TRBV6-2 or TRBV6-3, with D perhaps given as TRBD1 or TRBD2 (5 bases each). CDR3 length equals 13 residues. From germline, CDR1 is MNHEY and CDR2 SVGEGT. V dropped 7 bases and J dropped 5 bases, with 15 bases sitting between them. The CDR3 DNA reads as TGTGCCAGCATCCGGGACCCATTCAACGAGCAGTACTTC. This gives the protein CASIRDPFNEQYF.

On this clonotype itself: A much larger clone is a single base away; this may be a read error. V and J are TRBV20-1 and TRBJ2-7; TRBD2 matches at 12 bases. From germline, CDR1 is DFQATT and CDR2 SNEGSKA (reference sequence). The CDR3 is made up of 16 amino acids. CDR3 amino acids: CSAHSGTSGSPYEQNF. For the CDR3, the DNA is TGCAGTGCTCATTCCGGGACTAGCGGGTCCCCCTACGAGCAGAACTTC.

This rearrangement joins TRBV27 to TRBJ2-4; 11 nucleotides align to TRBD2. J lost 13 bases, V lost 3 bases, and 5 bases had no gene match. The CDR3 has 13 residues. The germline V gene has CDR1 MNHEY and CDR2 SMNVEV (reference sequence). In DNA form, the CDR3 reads TGTGCCAGCAGTTTTAGCGGGGGGGCCGCCCAGTACTTC. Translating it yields CASSFSGGAAQYF.

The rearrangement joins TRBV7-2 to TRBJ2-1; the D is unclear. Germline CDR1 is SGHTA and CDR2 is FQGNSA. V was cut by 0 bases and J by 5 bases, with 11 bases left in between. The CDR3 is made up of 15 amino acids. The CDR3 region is CASSLAHGYNNEQFF. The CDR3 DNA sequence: TGTGCCAGCAGCTTAGCACACGGGTATAACAATGAGCAGTTCTTC.

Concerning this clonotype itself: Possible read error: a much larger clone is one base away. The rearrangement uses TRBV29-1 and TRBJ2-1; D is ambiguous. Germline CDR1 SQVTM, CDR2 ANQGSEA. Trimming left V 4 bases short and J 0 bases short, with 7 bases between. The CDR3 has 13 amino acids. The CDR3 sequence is CSVGSRSYNEQFF. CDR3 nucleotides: TGCAGCGTTGGTTCCCGCTCCTACAATGAGCAGTTCTTC.

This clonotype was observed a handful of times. The CDR3 DNA sequence: TGTGCCAGCACAGACAGGGTCTATGGCTACACCTTC. As protein: CASTDRVYGYTF. The rearrangement joins TRBV28 to TRBJ1-2; 7 bases are shared with TRBD1. Germline loops: CDR1 MDHEN, CDR2 SYDVKM. The ends lost 7 bases at V and 4 bases at J; junction bases unmatched: 3. The length of the CDR3 is 12 residues.

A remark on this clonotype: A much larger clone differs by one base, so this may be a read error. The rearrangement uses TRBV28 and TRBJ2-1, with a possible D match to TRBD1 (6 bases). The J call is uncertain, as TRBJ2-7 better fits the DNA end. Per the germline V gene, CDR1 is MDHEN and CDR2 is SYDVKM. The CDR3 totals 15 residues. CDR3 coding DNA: TGTGCCAGCAGTTTAACTCATGGACAGTACAATGAGCAGTACTTC. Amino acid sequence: CASSLTHGQYNEQYF.